Below are 4 T cell receptor beta chains sequenced from a single sample in a study of identical twins. Using its own MiXCR run on the 5' RACE reads, TCRdb lists one record per CDR3 protein. The top ten hold around 8.6% of the sample, which has 400,000 or so distinct CDR3 sequences, around 9.7% seen once. The sample consisted of naive T cells sorted from blood. Every receptor here comes from a woman between 50 and 59 years old in good health.

This clonotype has a count of ten or more. The V gene is TRBV4-2, the J gene TRBJ1-5; no firm D call. The V end was cut by 4 bases, the J end by 7 bases, with 11 bases between. Germline CDR1 reads LGHNA; CDR2 reads YNFKEQ. The CDR3 runs to 13 residues. The CDR3 is CASSRGGRQPQHF. CDR3 sequence (DNA): TGTGCCAGCAGCCGCGGTGGGAGACAGCCCCAGCATTTT.

This clonotype was counted between two and nine times. The chain is built from TRBV21-1 and TRBJ2-5. TRBV21-1 is listed as a pseudogene. The CDR3 contains 11 residues. The CDR3: CANNRGETQYF. The DNA for the CDR3 is TGTGCCAACAACAGGGGAGAGACCCAGTACTTC.

V usage is TRBV6-5 and J usage is TRBJ1-2, with a tentative D call TRBD1 (6 bases). Germline V gene lookup returns CDR1 MNHEY and CDR2 SVGAGI. CDR3 size: 19 residues. Trimming removed 4 bases at V and 5 bases at J, with 29 bases between. CDR3 protein: CASSFIRSGAPLHPYGYTF. Here the CDR3 DNA reads TGTGCCAGCAGTTTCATCCGATCGGGGGCCCCCCTCCATCCGTATGGCTACACCTTC.

This clonotype turned up a few times. This chain links TRBV14 with TRBJ1-3; D gene ambiguous. The V end was cut by 3 bases, the J end by 0 bases, with 12 bases between. Germline V gene lookup returns CDR1 SGHDN and CDR2 FVKESK. The CDR3 runs 16 residues. The CDR3 is CASSQKPANSGNTIYF. DNA of the CDR3: TGTGCCAGCAGCCAGAAACCGGCAAACTCTGGAAACACCATATATTTT.